This TCR beta chain was recovered during a study of human T cells and chemical hapten exposure (TCRdb year 2021). About the investigation overall: For sensitization, 2% DPC in acetone was applied to an approximately 2 cm by approximately 2 cm area of upper inner arm skin. Weekly therapeutic DPC doses were additionally applied to the scalp of patients throughout the roughly 25-week study period. Libraries were pooled for sequencing, and per-sample TCR yields varied mainly because of small differences in library volumes within the pool. Patch testing on the upper back used Finn chambers containing 0.01% DPC, with scoring done after 6 days according to International Contact Dermatitis Research Group standards. Approximately 28 alopecia patients gave blood for TCR sequencing at one to four time points (pre-sensitization, 2, 6 and 24 weeks). Blood samples were taken from patients before sensitization (week 0) and then at 2, 6 and about 24 weeks after DPC sensitization. Most of the patients in the cohort were female, and the cohort covered alopecia areata with under or over 50% scalp involvement, alopecia totalis and alopecia universalis. The study tracked peripheral blood TCR repertoire changes in vivo during primary and secondary sensitization to the hapten diphenylcyclopropenone (DPC) in alopecia patients.

Results the study describes overall, beyond this receptor: A positive correlation was found between the number of PT1 expanded TCRs and patch test score, with significance reached at thresholds 8, 16 and 32 but not 4. All patients had alopecia, a presumed autoimmune disease, so their immune response might differ from that of healthy individuals. DPC sensitization did not change how many TCRs were above 1 in 1000 frequency, and no evidence was found of alterations in global repertoire structure. Significantly more large CDR3 similarity clusters were formed by expanded TCRs than by pre-sensitization or healthy control sets, consistent with antigen-driven responses. After repeated subsampling, changes were observed in the strength of the expansion versus patch-test correlation and in the threshold at which the correlation became significant.

Many counts were recorded for this clonotype. This receptor's antigen is unknown. No much larger clone is present one base from it, and per-base qualities are unavailable. This sample's time point label indicates: patch test 2, 6 weeks after DPC sensitization. The treatment or condition label, read with the paper, signifies: therapeutic diphenylcyclopropenone sensitization with weekly scalp DPC. Blood at each patch-test visit was drawn before the patch test was applied. Patients were eligible if aged 18 to 70, diagnosed with alopecia and judged suitable for DPC therapy, and pregnant patients were excluded. Total RNA was isolated from unfractionated whole blood collected in Tempus Blood RNA tubes. Library creation used RACE. The sequencing machine was a NextSeq 500. Library preparation attached unique molecular identifiers to individual cDNA molecules for quantitative, reproducible TCR counting. For every blood RNA sample, sequencing covered both the TCR alpha and TCR beta chains. Per the original workflow: The median number of TCRs per sample was some 100,000, ranging from about 23,224 to 750,000. V, J and CDR3 annotation of the TCR reads was performed with the Decombinator software suite. For the PS versus PT1 abundance plots, all samples were subsampled to the same number of TCRs (28,000). TCRs were defined as expanded if absent before sensitization and observed at least eight times at the 2-week time point. Through fastp at Q25 and MiXCR, TCRdb rebuilt clones from the public reads, retaining in-frame beta chains. Entries are consolidated by CDR3 protein sequence, retaining the most common genes and DNA. What appears here as the V and J calls and clone size reflects TCRdb's work, not the paper's. Within this sample are about 380,000 distinct CDR3 sequences, with about 6% of them counted one time only. 5% to 6% of the sample is taken by the ten largest.

The input for sequencing was whole blood, taken in connection with sensitization to the hapten diphenylcyclopropenone (DPC). The clonotype comes from a woman aged 18-29 years with alopecia areata. Some clones in this sample may be carry-over from other donors' samples.

The nucleotides are TGTGCCACGGGACAGGATCCCTCTGGGGCCAACGTCCTGACTTTC. This encodes CATGQDPSGANVLTF. The receptor chain draws on TRBV6-2 or TRBV6-3 and TRBJ2-6, with 8 bases in between that match TRBD1. CDR1 and CDR2, per the germline V gene, are MNHEY and SVGEGT. The CDR3 sequence holds 15 residues, the cysteine and phenylalanine included. Only the CDR3 DNA is retained, 45 bases long and in frame from the first base. Germline trimming amounts to 10 bases on V and 0 bases on J, with 5 as the count of junction bases outside the gene matches.